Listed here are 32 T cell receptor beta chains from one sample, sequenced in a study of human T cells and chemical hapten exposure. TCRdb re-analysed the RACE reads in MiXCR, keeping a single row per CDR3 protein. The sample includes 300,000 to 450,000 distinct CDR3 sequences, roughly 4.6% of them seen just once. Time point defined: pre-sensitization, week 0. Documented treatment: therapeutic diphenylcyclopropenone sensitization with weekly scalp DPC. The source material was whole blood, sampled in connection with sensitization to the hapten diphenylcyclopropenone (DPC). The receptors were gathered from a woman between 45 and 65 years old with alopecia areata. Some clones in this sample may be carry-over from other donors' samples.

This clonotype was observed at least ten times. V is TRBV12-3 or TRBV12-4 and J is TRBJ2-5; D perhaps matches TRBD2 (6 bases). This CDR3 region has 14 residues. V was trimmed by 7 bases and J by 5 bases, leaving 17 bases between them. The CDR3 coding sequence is TGTGCCAGCACCCCTGCGGAGGGCGTGGAGACCCAGTACTTC. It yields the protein CASTPAEGVETQYF.

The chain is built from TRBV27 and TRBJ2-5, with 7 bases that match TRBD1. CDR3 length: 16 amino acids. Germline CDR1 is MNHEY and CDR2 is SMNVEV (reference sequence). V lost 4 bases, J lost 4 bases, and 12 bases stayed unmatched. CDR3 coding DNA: TGTGCCAGCAGTTCCCCCAGACAGGGAATGGCAGAGACCCAGTACTTC. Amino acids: CASSSPRQGMAETQYF.

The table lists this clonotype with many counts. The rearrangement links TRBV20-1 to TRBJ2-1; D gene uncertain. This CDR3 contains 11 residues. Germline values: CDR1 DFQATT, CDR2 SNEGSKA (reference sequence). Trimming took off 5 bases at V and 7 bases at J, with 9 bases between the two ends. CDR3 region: CSAPLSNEQFF. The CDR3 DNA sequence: TGCAGTGCTCCCCTCTCAAATGAGCAGTTCTTC.

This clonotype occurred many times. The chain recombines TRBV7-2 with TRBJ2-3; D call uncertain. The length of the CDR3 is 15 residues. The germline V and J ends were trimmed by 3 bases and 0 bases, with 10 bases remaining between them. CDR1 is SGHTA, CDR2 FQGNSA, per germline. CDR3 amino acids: CASSFGRSSTDTQYF. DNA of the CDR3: TGTGCCAGCAGCTTTGGGCGGTCTAGCACAGATACGCAGTATTTT.

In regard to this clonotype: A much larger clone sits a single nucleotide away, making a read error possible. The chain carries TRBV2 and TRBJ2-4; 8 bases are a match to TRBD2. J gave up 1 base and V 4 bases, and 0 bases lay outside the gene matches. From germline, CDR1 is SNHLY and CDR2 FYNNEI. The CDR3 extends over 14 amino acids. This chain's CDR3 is CASSAGGAKNIQYF. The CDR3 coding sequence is TGTGCCAGCAGTGCGGGAGGGGCCAAAAACATTCAGTACTTC.

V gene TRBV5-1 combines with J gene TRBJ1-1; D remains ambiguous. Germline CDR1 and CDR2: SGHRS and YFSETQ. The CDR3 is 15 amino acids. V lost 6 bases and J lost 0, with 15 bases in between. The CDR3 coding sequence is TGCGCCAGCACCTCTTCGGACCGAGTGAACACTGAAGCTTTCTTT. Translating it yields CASTSSDRVNTEAFF. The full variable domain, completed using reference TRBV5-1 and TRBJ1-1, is KAGVTQTPRYLIKTRGQQVTLSCSPISGHRSVSWYQQTPGQGLQFLFEYFSETQRNKGNFPGRFSGRQFSNSRSEMNVSTLELGDSALYLCASTSSDRVNTEAFFGQGTRLTVV.

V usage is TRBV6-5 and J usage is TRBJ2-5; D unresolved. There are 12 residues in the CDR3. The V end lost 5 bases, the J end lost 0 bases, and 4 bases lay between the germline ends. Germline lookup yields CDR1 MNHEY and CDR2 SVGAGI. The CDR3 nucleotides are TGTGCCAGCAGTGGGTACCAAGAGACCCAGTACTTC. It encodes CASSGYQETQYF.

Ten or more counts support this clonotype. CDR3 loop: CASSRATGAGNTIYF. As DNA, the CDR3 is TGCGCCAGCAGCCGAGCGACAGGGGCTGGAAACACCATATATTTT. The chain is built from TRBV4-3 and TRBJ1-3; 8 bases are a match to TRBD1. CDR1 is LGHNA and CDR2 is YSLEER in the germline V gene. V was pared by 4 bases and J by 2 bases, with 4 bases of the junction left unmatched. The CDR3 is 15 amino acids.

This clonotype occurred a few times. The CDR3 DNA is TGTGCCAGCAGCCAACATGGAGTTGGGGTGCAAGAGACCCAGTACTTC. Protein: CASSQHGVGVQETQYF. The chain recombines TRBV3-1 with TRBJ2-5; D ambiguous. The germline V gene encodes CDR1 LGHDT and CDR2 YNNKEL (reference sequence). The CDR3 has 16 residues. Deletions cut 2 bases from V and 2 bases from J, with 15 bases between.

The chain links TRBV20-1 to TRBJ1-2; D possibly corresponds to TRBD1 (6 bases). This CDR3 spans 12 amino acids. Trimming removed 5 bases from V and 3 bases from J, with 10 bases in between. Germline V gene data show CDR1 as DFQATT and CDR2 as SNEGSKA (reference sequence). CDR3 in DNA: TGCAGTGCTTCTGGACAGTACTATGGCTACACCTTC. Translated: CSASGQYYGYTF.

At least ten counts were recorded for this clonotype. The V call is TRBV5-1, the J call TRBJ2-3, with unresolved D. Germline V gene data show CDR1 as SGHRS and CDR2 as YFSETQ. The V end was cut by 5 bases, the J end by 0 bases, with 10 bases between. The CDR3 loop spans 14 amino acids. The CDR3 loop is CASSVRSSTDTQYF. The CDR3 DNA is TGCGCCAGCAGTGTCAGATCTAGCACAGATACGCAGTATTTT.

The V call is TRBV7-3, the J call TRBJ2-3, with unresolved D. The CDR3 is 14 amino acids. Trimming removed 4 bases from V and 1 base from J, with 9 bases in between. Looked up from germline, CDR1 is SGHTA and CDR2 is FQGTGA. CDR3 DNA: TGTGCCAGCAGCTCTGGTCGGGGCACAGATACGCAGTATTTT. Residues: CASSSGRGTDTQYF.

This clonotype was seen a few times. CDR3 in amino acids: CASGTDNYGYTF. CDR3 coding DNA: TGTGCCAGCGGGACCGATAACTATGGCTACACCTTC. The rearrangement uses TRBV7-9 and TRBJ1-2; a weak D match, TRBD1 (5 bases). The CDR3 covers 12 residues. V was pared by 8 bases and J by 1 base, with 8 bases between. Germline CDR1 reads SEHNR; CDR2 reads FQNEAQ (reference sequence).

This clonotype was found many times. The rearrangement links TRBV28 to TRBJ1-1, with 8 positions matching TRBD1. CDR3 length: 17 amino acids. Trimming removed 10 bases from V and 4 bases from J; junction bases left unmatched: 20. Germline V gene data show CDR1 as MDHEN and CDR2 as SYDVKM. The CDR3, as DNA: TGTGCCATTAAATCCCTAGACCTCGGGCAGGGGGCCACTGAAGCTTTCTTT. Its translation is CAIKSLDLGQGATEAFF. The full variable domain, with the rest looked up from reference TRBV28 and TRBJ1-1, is DVKVTQSSRYLVKRTGEKVFLECVQDMDHENMFWYRQDPGLGLRLIYFSYDVKMKEKGDIPEGYSVSREKKERFSLILESASTNQTSMYLCAIKSLDLGQGATEAFFGQGTRLTVV.

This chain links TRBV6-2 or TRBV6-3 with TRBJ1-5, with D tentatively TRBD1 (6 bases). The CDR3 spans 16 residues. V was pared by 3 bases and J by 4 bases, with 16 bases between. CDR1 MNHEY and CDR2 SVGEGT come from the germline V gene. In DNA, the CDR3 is TGTGCCAGCAGTTATATGGGAACAGGGTGGAATCAGCCCCAGCATTTT. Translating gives CASSYMGTGWNQPQHF.

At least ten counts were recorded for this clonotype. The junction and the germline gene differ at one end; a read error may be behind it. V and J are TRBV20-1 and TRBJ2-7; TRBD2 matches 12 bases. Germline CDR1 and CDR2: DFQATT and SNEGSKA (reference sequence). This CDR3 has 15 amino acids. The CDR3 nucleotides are TGCAGTGCCAGAGGAGGACTAGCGGGATATGGGGAGCAGTACTTC. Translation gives CSARGGLAGYGEQYF.

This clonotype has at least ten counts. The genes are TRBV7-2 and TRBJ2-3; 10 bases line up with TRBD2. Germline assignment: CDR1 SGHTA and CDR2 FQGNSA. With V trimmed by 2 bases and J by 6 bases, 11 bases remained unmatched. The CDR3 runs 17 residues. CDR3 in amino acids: CASSLRSGRAVSDTQYF. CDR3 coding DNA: TGTGCCAGCAGCTTAAGAAGCGGGAGGGCCGTCAGTGATACGCAGTATTTT.

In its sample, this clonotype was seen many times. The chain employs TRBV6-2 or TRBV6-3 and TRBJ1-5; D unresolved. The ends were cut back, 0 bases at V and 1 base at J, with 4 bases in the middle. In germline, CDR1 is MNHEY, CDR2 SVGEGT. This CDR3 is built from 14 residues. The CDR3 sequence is CASSYSRSNQPQHF. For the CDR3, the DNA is TGTGCCAGCAGTTACTCCAGGAGCAATCAGCCCCAGCATTTT.

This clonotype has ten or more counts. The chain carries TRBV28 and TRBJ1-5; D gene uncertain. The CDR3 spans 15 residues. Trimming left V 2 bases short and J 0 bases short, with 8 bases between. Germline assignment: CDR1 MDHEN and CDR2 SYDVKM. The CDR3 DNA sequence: TGTGCCAGCAGTTTAGTCGGTAATAGCAATCAGCCCCAGCATTTT. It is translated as CASSLVGNSNQPQHF.

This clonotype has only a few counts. In DNA, the CDR3 is TGTGCCAGCAGTTACGGCAGGGTGGGTACCTACGAGCAGTACTTC. Translated: CASSYGRVGTYEQYF. The J gene is TRBJ2-7, the V gene TRBV6-5, with D possibly being TRBD1 (5 bases). From germline, CDR1 is MNHEY and CDR2 SVGAGI. V lost 2 bases, J lost 2 bases, and 13 bases lay in between. The CDR3 runs to 15 residues.

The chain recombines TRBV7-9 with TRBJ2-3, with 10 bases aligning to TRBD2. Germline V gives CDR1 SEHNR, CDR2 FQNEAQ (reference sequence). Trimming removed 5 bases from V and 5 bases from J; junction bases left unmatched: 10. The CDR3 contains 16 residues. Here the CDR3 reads CASSPQSGGAGDTQYF. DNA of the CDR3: TGTGCCAGCAGCCCCCAGAGCGGGGGGGCCGGAGATACGCAGTATTTT.

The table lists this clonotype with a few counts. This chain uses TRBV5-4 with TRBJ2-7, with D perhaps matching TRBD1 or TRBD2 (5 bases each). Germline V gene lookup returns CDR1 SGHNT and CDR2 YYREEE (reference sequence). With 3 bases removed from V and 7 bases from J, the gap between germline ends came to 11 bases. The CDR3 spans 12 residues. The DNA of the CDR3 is TGTGCCAGCAGCTGGGGGATGGGGGAGCAGTACTTC. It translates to CASSWGMGEQYF.

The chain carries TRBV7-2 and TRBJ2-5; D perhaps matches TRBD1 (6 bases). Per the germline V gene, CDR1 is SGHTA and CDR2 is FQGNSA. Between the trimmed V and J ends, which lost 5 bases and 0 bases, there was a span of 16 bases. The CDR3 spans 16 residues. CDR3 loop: CASSAHRDKYQETQYF. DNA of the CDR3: TGTGCCAGCAGCGCCCACCGGGACAAGTACCAAGAGACCCAGTACTTC.

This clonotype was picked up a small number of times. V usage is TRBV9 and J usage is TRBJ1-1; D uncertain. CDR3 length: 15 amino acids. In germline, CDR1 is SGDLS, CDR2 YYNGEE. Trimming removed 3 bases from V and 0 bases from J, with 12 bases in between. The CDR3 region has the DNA TGTGCCAGCAGCGGGGCAGAAAGTATGAACACTGAAGCTTTCTTT. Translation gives CASSGAESMNTEAFF.

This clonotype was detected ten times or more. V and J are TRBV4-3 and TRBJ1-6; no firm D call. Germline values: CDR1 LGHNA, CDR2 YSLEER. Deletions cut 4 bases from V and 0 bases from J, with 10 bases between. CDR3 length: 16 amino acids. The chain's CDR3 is CASSPWAVSYNSPLHF. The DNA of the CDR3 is TGCGCCAGCAGCCCTTGGGCAGTCTCCTATAATTCACCCCTCCACTTT.

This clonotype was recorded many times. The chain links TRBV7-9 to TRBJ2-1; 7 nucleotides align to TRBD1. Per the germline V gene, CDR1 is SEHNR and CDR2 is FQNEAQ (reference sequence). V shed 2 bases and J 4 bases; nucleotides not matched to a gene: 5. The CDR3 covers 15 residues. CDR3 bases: TGTGCCAGCAGCTTAAAACAGGGGAATTACAATGAGCAGTTCTTC. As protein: CASSLKQGNYNEQFF. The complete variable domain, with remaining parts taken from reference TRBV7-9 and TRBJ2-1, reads DTGVSQNPRHKITKRGQNVTFRCDPISEHNRLYWYRQTLGQGPEFLTYFQNEAQLEKSRLLSDRFSAERPKGSFSTLEIQRTEQGDSAMYLCASSLKQGNYNEQFFGPGTRLTVL.

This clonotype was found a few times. CDR3 DNA: TGCAGTGCTAGAGACGACAGGCCGAATCAGCCCCAGCATTTT. Translated: CSARDDRPNQPQHF. The V and J genes are TRBV20-1 and TRBJ1-5; possible D gene TRBD1, 6 bases. CDR3 length: 14 residues. Looked up from germline, CDR1 is DFQATT and CDR2 is SNEGSKA (reference sequence). The germline V and J ends were trimmed by 0 bases and 4 bases, with 10 bases remaining between them.

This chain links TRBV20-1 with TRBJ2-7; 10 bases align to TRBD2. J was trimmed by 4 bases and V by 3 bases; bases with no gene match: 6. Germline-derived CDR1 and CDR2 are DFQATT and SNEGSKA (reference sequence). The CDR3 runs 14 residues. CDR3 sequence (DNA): TGCAGTGCTAGGTCCGGGACTAGCGTATACGAGCAGTACTTC. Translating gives CSARSGTSVYEQYF.

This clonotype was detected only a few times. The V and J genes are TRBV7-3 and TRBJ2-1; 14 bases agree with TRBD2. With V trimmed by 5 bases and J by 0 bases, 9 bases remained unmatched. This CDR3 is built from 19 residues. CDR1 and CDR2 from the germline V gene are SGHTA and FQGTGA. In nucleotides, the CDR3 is TGTGCCAGCAGCCTACGGACTAGCGGGGGGTCGAGCTCCTACAATGAGCAGTTCTTC. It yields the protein CASSLRTSGGSSSYNEQFF.

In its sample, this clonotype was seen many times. The CDR3: CASRKTGRGSGYTF. The DNA of the CDR3 is TGTGCCAGCAGGAAGACAGGGAGAGGTTCTGGCTACACCTTC. The chain recombines TRBV6-5 with TRBJ1-2; 7 positions match TRBD1. Per germline, CDR1 MNHEY and CDR2 SVGAGI. This CDR3 has 14 residues. The J segment lost 7 bases and the V segment lost 6 bases, leaving 11 bases of the junction unmatched.

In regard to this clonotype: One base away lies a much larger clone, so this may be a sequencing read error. This CDR3 reads CTSSLDRQNTEAFF. The CDR3, as DNA: TGTACCAGCAGCCTGGACAGACAGAACACTGAAGCTTTCTTT. The rearrangement links TRBV27 to TRBJ1-1; D is possibly TRBD1 (6 bases). This CDR3 region has 14 residues. Germline assignment: CDR1 MNHEY and CDR2 SMNVEV (reference sequence).

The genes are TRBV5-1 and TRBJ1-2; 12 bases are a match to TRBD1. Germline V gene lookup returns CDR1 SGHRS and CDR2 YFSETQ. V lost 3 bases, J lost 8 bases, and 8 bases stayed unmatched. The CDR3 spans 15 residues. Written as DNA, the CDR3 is TGCGCCAGCAGCTGGGGACAGGGGGCCGAAAGCGGCTACACCTTC. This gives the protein CASSWGQGAESGYTF.